One and the same sample provided the 12 T cell receptor beta chains below, sequenced in a study of T cells in Graves' hyperthyroidism and ophthalmopathy (dated by TCRdb to about 2019). Libraries came from multiplex PCR. The sequencer listed for this sample is Illumina HiSeq 2000. The TCR beta CDR3 regions were amplified from RNA transcripts. The first round of RT-PCR for the TCR CDR3 was performed with the HTBI primer set and the Qiagen OneStep RT-PCR kit. TCRdb reran the public reads through fastp at Q25 and MiXCR, keeping productive beta chains. Entries that share a CDR3 protein sequence are merged under the most common genes and DNA. The sample data list 600,000 to 650,000 distinct CDR3 sequences, and around 20% of these were observed just once. Clones ranked in the top ten supply 30% to 40% of the sample. Sequenced: blood. Source of these receptors: a man younger than 40 with Graves' ophthalmopathy.

There are a few counts of this clonotype. The rearrangement uses TRBV5-1 and TRBJ2-3; TRBD1 agrees at 9 bases. Germline CDR1 reads SGHRS; CDR2 reads YFSETQ. V was pared by 4 bases and J by 1 base, with 7 bases of the junction left unmatched. This CDR3 has 16 residues. The CDR3 spells CASSGAGQGGTDTQYF. CDR3 DNA sequence: TGCGCCAGCAGCGGCGCGGGACAGGGCGGCACAGATACGCAGTATTTT.

This clonotype was seen a few times. The V and J genes are TRBV6-1 and TRBJ2-5; TRBD2 agrees at 7 bases. V lost 7 bases, J lost 5 bases, and 10 bases stayed unmatched. There are 14 residues in the CDR3. CDR1 and CDR2 (germline): MNHNS, SASEGT. In DNA form, the CDR3 reads TGTGCCAGCATGTTTTCTGGGGGAGGGGAGACCCAGTACTTC. It translates to CASMFSGGGETQYF.

A few counts support this clonotype. The gene calls are TRBV18 and TRBJ2-3; D might be TRBD2 (6 bases). In germline, CDR1 is KGHSH, CDR2 LQKENI. The V end was cut by 0 bases, the J end by 5 bases, with 9 bases between. This CDR3 spans 14 amino acids. DNA of the CDR3: TGTGCCAGCTCACCACCGGCGGGGCAAGATACGCAGTATTTT. Its protein product is CASSPPAGQDTQYF.

This clonotype was seen only a few times. The chain joins TRBV4-2 to TRBJ1-5; 7 bases agree with TRBD1. V was clipped by 8 bases and J by 5 bases; unmatched bases: 6. The CDR3 covers 13 residues. The germline CDR1 and CDR2 sequences are LGHNA and YNFKEQ. In nucleotides, the CDR3 is TGTGCCAGCGGTACAGGGGACTATCAGCCCCAGCATTTT. It is translated as CASGTGDYQPQHF.

This chain joins TRBV6-1 and TRBJ2-5; D possibly corresponds to TRBD2 (6 bases). Germline CDR1 and CDR2: MNHNS and SASEGT. This CDR3 has 14 residues. V lost 6 bases and J lost 13, with 24 bases in between. The CDR3 coding sequence is TGTGCCAGCAGCAGAACGGGCAGGGAGGCGACTCCGTACTTC. It is translated as CASSRTGREATPYF.

The rearrangement links TRBV14 to TRBJ2-3; D possibly matches TRBD1 or TRBD2 (5 bases each). V lost 2 bases to trimming and J lost 4 bases, with 19 bases between them. Germline CDR1 is SGHDN and CDR2 is FVKESK. This CDR3 has 17 residues. As DNA, the CDR3 is TGTGCCAGCAGCCAAATTACGGGACGGGGCGGTCCAGATACGCAGTATTTT. Its translation: CASSQITGRGGPDTQYF.

The chain links TRBV4-1 to TRBJ2-7; 12 nucleotides agree with TRBD2. J gave up 7 bases and V 1 base, and 11 bases lay outside the gene matches. Germline values: CDR1 MGHRA, CDR2 YSYEKL. The CDR3 loop spans 17 amino acids. CDR3: CASSQGFLAGGPWEQYF. The CDR3 DNA sequence: TGCGCCAGCAGCCAAGGGTTCCTAGCGGGAGGGCCTTGGGAGCAGTACTTC.

Ten or more counts support this clonotype. This chain uses TRBV20-1 with TRBJ2-3; 9 bases are shared with TRBD2. The germline V gene has CDR1 DFQATT and CDR2 SNEGSKA (reference sequence). The CDR3 loop spans 12 amino acids. V shed 4 bases, J shed 5 bases, and the junction held 1 base outside the gene matches. The CDR3 loop reads CSAKREEDTQYF. In DNA, the CDR3 is TGCAGTGCTAAGCGGGAGGAAGATACGCAGTATTTT.

The chain uses TRBV12-3 or TRBV12-4 and TRBJ1-6; 9 bases agree with TRBD1. This CDR3 contains 15 residues. V was pared by 4 bases and J by 9 bases, with 7 bases of the junction left unmatched. The CDR3 sequence is CASSSHRGRGSPLHF. DNA for the CDR3: TGTGCCAGCAGTTCTCACAGGGGGCGAGGTTCACCCCTCCACTTT.

This chain joins TRBV3-1 and TRBJ2-2; the D gene is possibly TRBD2 (5 bases). CDR3 length: 13 amino acids. Germline V CDR1 and CDR2: LGHDT, YNNKEL (reference sequence). V lost 1 base, J lost 5 bases, and 5 bases lay in between. CDR3 nucleotide sequence: TGTGCCAGCAGCCAAGGGGAGACCGGGGAGCTGTTTTTT. It encodes CASSQGETGELFF.

On this clonotype itself: Given the absence of the conserved phenylalanine or tryptophan at the CDR3 end, a read error is likely. V gene TRBV6-2 or TRBV6-3 combines with J gene TRBJ2-1, with a tentative D call TRBD1 (6 bases). CDR3 size: 17 residues. V was pared by 6 bases and J by 0 bases, with 18 bases between. Germline V gives CDR1 MNHEY, CDR2 SVGEGT. The CDR3 coding sequence is TGTGCCAGCAGGGGACGACAGGCCCGGGGCTCCTACAATGAGCAGTTCCTC. Its protein is CASRGRQARGSYNEQFL.

Points on this clonotype: A clone one base away is much larger, so this may be a read error. This CDR3 fails to terminate in the conserved phenylalanine or tryptophan, so it likely reflects a read error. The J gene is TRBJ2-5, the V gene TRBV7-4, with 10 nucleotides matching TRBD2. Germline V lookup: CDR1 SGHVT, CDR2 SQSDAQ. The CDR3 runs 15 residues. Trimming cost V 3 bases and J 2 bases; bases outside gene matches: 3. The CDR3 spells CASSFGLAVQETQYS. The DNA of the CDR3 is TGTGCCAGCAGCTTTGGACTAGCGGTTCAAGAGACCCAGTACTCC.